What follows describes a single T cell receptor (beta chain). Its cognate antigen has yet to be identified. No quality values exist for individual bases; no much larger clone is one base distant. Collaborating institutions collected whole blood in K2EDTA tubes following their own protocols. Collaborator samples were shipped for TCRbeta analysis as frozen whole blood, isolated PBMCs, or DNA extracted from either sample type. TCRbeta CDR3 regions were amplified from genomic DNA by means of the immunoSEQ Assay, a bias-controlled multiplex PCR. The authors processed their data as follows. The number of nucleated cells in each sample was estimated from the amplification of reference gene primers within the assay. Sequence reads were collapsed and filtered to measure the absolute abundance of every unique TCRbeta CDR3 rearrangement. Productive Simpson clonality was computed per sample as the square root of Simpson's diversity index over productive rearrangements. TCRdb took this table from immuneACCESS and kept in-frame rearrangements with V and J called. Such tables lack part of the clones; where checked against another copy, unresolved V genes explain under half of the gap, and the rest is unexplained. That table gives V, J and clone size, and the DNA gave D and trimming. This sample lists around 220,000 clones; 85% to 90% were detected once. The top ten clones comprise 2% to 2.5% of the sample.

The data stem from a study of blood T cell repertoires in COVID-19 (dated by TCRdb to 2018 to 2020). In the study overall: The collaborator samples originated in the United States, Italy and Spain and spanned the acute and convalescent phases of COVID-19. The material from the prospective study consisted of cDNA or gDNA derived from T cells, B-cell-depleted T cells, or PBMCs. Deeply sampled blood TCRbeta repertoires from subjects exposed to, actively infected with, or recovered from COVID-19 were included in the dataset. The repertoires were made available in a free public database intended to serve as a resource for research on the immune response to SARS-CoV-2. Samples came from the ongoing ImmuneRACE study (first 160 participants) plus 1,254 subjects from 6 global collaborators. The sample metadata nearly always contained a de-identified subject ID, COVID-19 status, age in years and sex. Where available, HLA class I and class II types were taken from metadata supplied by the sample provider and were not determined by assay-based typing.

Broader findings and caveats from the paper: How much clinical and demographic metadata was included differed by source and by participant, and the metadata was provided uncurated.

The receptor's source is a woman aged 50 to 65 with acute or convalescent COVID-19. The specimen sequenced was peripheral blood.

The DNA sequence reads TGTGCCAGCAGCTTAGGACAGGAGTATGGCTACACCTTC. Protein translation: CASSLGQEYGYTF. The V gene is TRBV11-3 and the J gene is TRBJ1-2; a tentative D match to TRBD1 spans 6 bases. The CDR3 numbers 13 residues from cysteine through phenylalanine. Just CDR3 DNA is preserved here, 39 bases in frame from base 1. Trimming takes 1 base from V and 5 bases from J, and the germline ends sit 8 bases apart. CDR1 and CDR2 (SGHNT, YENEEA) derive from the germline V gene.